This T cell receptor (beta chain) is drawn from a study of tumor-infiltrating T cells and Merkel cell polyomavirus (TCRdb year 2017). For context, the study as a whole: The study examined CD8+ T cells specific for the Merkel cell polyomavirus KLL epitope in Merkel cell carcinoma patients. Disease stage at presentation varied among the patients, and patient follow-up lasted a median of about 2.6 years, ranging from roughly 1.1 to 6.0 years. Patient treatments varied, were not standardized, and included chemotherapy, radiation and immunotherapies. Most of the whole-tumor samples were approximately 25-micron curls sectioned from formalin-fixed, paraffin-embedded tissue blocks. Of all the tumor samples in the study, one was a frozen nodal tumor digest and another was a flash-frozen core biopsy of a metastasis. TRB sequencing was performed on KLL-tetramer-sorted cells from blood or tumor-infiltrating lymphocytes in roughly 15 samples, as well as on 11 to 12 matched whole-tumor samples.

Looking up the germline V gene yields CDR1 MDHEN and CDR2 SYDVKM. The CDR3 measures 12 amino acids from cysteine to phenylalanine. The retained sequence is limited to the CDR3, 36 bases, with the frame set at the first base. Trimming takes 4 bases off V and 11 bases off J; junction bases not matched to a gene: 5. Robust positive staining for Merkel cell polyomavirus Large T antigen was observed by immunohistochemistry in the tumors of all patients. About a dozen Merkel cell carcinoma patients were included, each with robust KLL-tetramer+ populations (above 0.04% of CD8+ T cells) in blood and/or cultured TIL. All patients were Caucasian, with a median age of about 60 years and a range of roughly 45 to 77 years. Lymph node tumors were analyzed for patients with unknown primaries presenting with nodal disease, or where primary tissue was insufficient. Notes on this clone: Its antigen is currently not known. Base qualities are missing; no much larger clone stands one base away.

The protocol used for the library was the immunoSEQ multiplex PCR assay. Genomic DNA extraction, TRB sequencing and normalization were carried out by Adaptive Biotechnologies (Seattle, WA). As for the original processing: Clonality was computed as one minus Shannon entropy of productive TRB sequences normalized by log2 of unique productive sequences. To identify KLL-specific clonotypes in tumors, TCRbeta CDR3 amino acid sequences were matched against the sequences from the tetramer-sorted sample of each patient. TCRdb took this table from immuneACCESS and kept in-frame rearrangements with V and J called. Such tables lack part of the clones; where checked against another copy, unresolved V genes explain under half of the gap, and the rest is unexplained. V and J calls and clone size are those listed in that table; D and trimming were worked out from the DNA. This sample lists around 25,000 clones; roughly 85% were detected once. The biggest ten clones account for less than 3% of the sample.

Overall study outcomes, separate from this receptor: Significantly improved MCC-specific survival was associated with a higher intratumoral fraction of KLL-specific T cells (about 1.7-18% versus about 0-0.15%). KLL-specific TRB repertoires were found to be diverse and largely private, with only one public clonotype, shared by two patients, identified among 350 to 400 unique sequences. A greater number of unique KLL-specific clonotypes in tumors (about 5-120 vs 0-3) was associated with a significant advantage in MCC-specific survival (P = 0.0051). One limitation of the study is the small sample size (n ≈ twelve patients). Because only a single viral epitope was studied, T cells directed against other Merkel cell polyomavirus epitopes were not captured.

The chain uses TRBV28 and TRBJ1-5; 7 nucleotides in the junction match TRBD1. The specimen sequenced was lymph node tissue. The TCR comes from a man aged 50 or older with Merkel cell carcinoma. The CDR3 region: CASSSPQGAQHF. The sequenced DNA: TGTGCCAGCAGTTCACCGCAGGGGGCCCAGCATTTT.